This TCR beta chain stems from a study of cytomegalovirus exposure and HLA in healthy donors. Study-wide results and limits: Reportedly, diagnosis of cytomegalovirus status by the classifier showed high specificity and sensitivity.

The junction had 3 bases not matched to a gene; V was cut back by 5 bases and J by 6 bases. The CDR3 sequence is 11 residues long. Germline CDR1 and CDR2: DFQATT and SNEGSKA (reference sequence). Donors consisted of healthy bone marrow donors. PCR primers comprised 60 Vbeta and 13 Jbeta primers. Clones were sequenced by immunoSEQ multiplex PCR, and TCRdb holds only the in-frame ones, with some missing. Altogether some 150,000 clones are present, 76% being singletons, with the ten largest covering 1.5% to 2%. Of note for this clone: Its antigen is still unknown.

The chain carries TRBV20-1 and TRBJ1-1; 7 positions match TRBD1. The sample consisted of PBMCs. This TCR was recovered from a woman aged 35 to 49 in good health and CMV-seronegative. CDR3 region: CSAGQAAEAFF. CDR3 bases: TGCAGTGCTGGACAGGCGGCTGAAGCTTTCTTT.